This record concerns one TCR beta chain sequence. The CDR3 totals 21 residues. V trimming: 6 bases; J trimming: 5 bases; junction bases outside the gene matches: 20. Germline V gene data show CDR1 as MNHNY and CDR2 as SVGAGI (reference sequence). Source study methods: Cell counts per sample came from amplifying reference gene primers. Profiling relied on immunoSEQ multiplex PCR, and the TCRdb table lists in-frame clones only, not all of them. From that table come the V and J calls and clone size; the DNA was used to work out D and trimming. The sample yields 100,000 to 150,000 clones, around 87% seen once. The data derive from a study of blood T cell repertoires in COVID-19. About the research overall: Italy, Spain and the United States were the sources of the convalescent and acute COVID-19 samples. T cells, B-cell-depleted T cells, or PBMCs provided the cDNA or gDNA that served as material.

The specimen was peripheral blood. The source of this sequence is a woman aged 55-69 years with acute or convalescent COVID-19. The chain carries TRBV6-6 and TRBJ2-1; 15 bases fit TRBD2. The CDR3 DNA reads TGTGCCAGCAGCTCTAAACGGCGCCGGACTAGCGGGAGGGCCACGAACAATGAGCAGTTCTTC. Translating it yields CASSSKRRRTSGRATNNEQFF.